These 15 T cell receptor beta chains came from one sample sequenced in a study of Graves' ophthalmopathy and Graves' hyperthyroidism (dated by TCRdb to the late 2010s). The listed sequencing device is Illumina HiSeq 2000. For repertoire sequencing, TCR beta CDR3 regions were amplified from RNA transcripts. A first-round RT-PCR used HTBI primers with the Qiagen OneStep RT-PCR kit, followed by a second-round multiplex PCR, size selection and purification. Clones were called with MiXCR by TCRdb after fastp trimmed the public reads at Q25, and only in-frame beta chains were retained. Each entry merges the rows of one CDR3 protein and shows their most common DNA and genes. This sample has roughly 400,000 distinct CDR3 sequences in its table, and 15% to 20% of those were observed once. The ten top clones hold 2.4% of the sample. The sequencing sample was made of peripheral blood. The receptors derive from an adult woman with stable Graves' hyperthyroidism.

This clonotype showed up many times. This sequence joins TRBV5-1 and TRBJ2-7, with TRBD1 matching 7 bases. CDR1 is SGHRS, CDR2 YFSETQ, per germline. This CDR3 has 15 amino acids. Trimming removed 3 bases from V and 0 bases from J; junction bases left unmatched: 6. CDR3 bases: TGCGCCAGCAGCTCCGGGACAGCTATCTCCTACGAGCAGTACTTC. This translates into CASSSGTAISYEQYF.

This clonotype was found many times. The chain carries TRBV28 and TRBJ1-5; a possible D gene is TRBD1 (5 bases). Germline V gene sequence: CDR1 MDHEN, CDR2 SYDVKM. Trimming pared 1 base from V and 12 bases from J, leaving 16 bases between. CDR3 length: 14 residues. The CDR3 DNA reads TGTGCCAGCAGTTTATTGGACAAAACGTGGTACCAGCATTTT. This translates into CASSLLDKTWYQHF.

This clonotype was seen a handful of times. The chain recombines TRBV4-3 with TRBJ1-3; the match to TRBD1 covers 7 bases. The CDR3 loop spans 16 amino acids. After removal of 3 bases from V and 0 bases from J, the junction contained 5 bases not matched to a gene. CDR1 is LGHNA and CDR2 is YSLEER in the germline V gene. DNA for the CDR3: TGCGCCAGCAGCCAGAGCAGGGGGACCTCTGGAAACACCATATATTTT. Amino acid sequence: CASSQSRGTSGNTIYF.

This clonotype was seen repeatedly, ten times or more. The V call is TRBV6-5, the J call TRBJ2-5; tentative D call: TRBD2 (5 bases). Deletions cut 2 bases from V and 2 bases from J, with 12 bases between. The CDR3 loop spans 15 amino acids. Germline values: CDR1 MNHEY, CDR2 SVGAGI. For the CDR3, the DNA is TGTGCCAGCAGTTACGGGGAAAGCGGACAAGAGACCCAGTACTTC. Translating gives CASSYGESGQETQYF.

The V gene is TRBV7-2, the J gene TRBJ1-6; weak D call: TRBD1 (5 bases). The CDR3 length is 14 residues. V was trimmed by 2 bases and J by 10 bases, leaving 12 bases between them. The V gene's germline CDR1 is SGHTA and CDR2 FQGNSA. This chain's CDR3 is CASSLQAGQSPLHF. Written as DNA, the CDR3 is TGTGCCAGCAGCTTACAGGCAGGGCAATCACCCCTCCACTTT.

Ten or more counts support this clonotype. V usage is TRBV5-1 and J usage is TRBJ2-5, with 10 bases aligning to TRBD2. In germline, CDR1 is SGHRS, CDR2 YFSETQ. V dropped 0 bases and J dropped 5; count of bases not matched to a gene: 7. This CDR3 has 16 residues. The CDR3 coding sequence is TGCGCCAGCAGCTTGGGGGCTAGCGGGGGAGCGGAGACCCAGTACTTC. Its translation is CASSLGASGGAETQYF.

This clonotype appeared many times. One end of the junction varies from germline; a read error may be responsible. The V and J genes are TRBV20-1 and TRBJ2-5; 9 bases line up with TRBD2. The CDR3 loop spans 13 amino acids. The germline V gene encodes CDR1 DFQATT and CDR2 SNEGSKA (reference sequence). The CDR3 here is CSARDMGASGINF. The DNA of the CDR3 is TGCAGTGCTAGGGATATGGGAGCTAGCGGGATAAACTTC.

In this sample, this clonotype turned up a few times. The chain links TRBV7-2 to TRBJ2-7; D uncertain. The CDR3 has 14 residues. In germline, CDR1 is SGHTA, CDR2 FQGNSA. The ends were cut back, 2 bases at V and 2 bases at J, with 10 bases in the middle. The CDR3 region is CASSLIPGAYEQYF. The DNA for the CDR3 is TGTGCCAGCAGCTTAATACCGGGCGCCTACGAGCAGTACTTC.

The table lists this clonotype with many counts. The CDR3 sequence: CASTSFGEVAAGYTF. Written as DNA, the CDR3 is TGTGCCAGCACCTCATTCGGGGAGGTTGCCGCGGGCTACACCTTC. The chain couples TRBV28 to TRBJ1-2; D gene uncertain. This CDR3 comprises 15 residues. Between the trimmed V and J ends, which lost 7 bases and 8 bases, there was a span of 23 bases. Looked up from germline, CDR1 is MDHEN and CDR2 is SYDVKM.

This clonotype was observed many times. This sequence joins TRBV12-3 or TRBV12-4 and TRBJ1-2; D perhaps matches TRBD1 (5 bases). CDR3 length: 15 residues. V lost 0 bases, J lost 10 bases, and 18 bases lay in between. DNA for the CDR3: TGTGCCAGCAGTTTAGCTTTCGGGGGAAGTTTGATCTACACCTTC. It translates to CASSLAFGGSLIYTF.

V gene TRBV5-5 combines with J gene TRBJ1-1; unclear D gene. The CDR3 extends over 14 amino acids. Per germline, CDR1 SGHKS and CDR2 YYEKEE (reference sequence). Trimming left V 5 bases short and J 4 bases short, with 15 bases between. DNA for the CDR3: TGTGCCAGCAGTTACTACCGGGCTCTCACTGAAGCTTTCTTT. This encodes CASSYYRALTEAFF.

The table lists this clonotype with many counts. The chain couples TRBV7-3 to TRBJ2-5, with D perhaps TRBD1 or TRBD2 (5 bases each). The CDR3 covers 14 residues. Per the germline V gene, CDR1 is SGHTA and CDR2 is FQGTGA. With 2 bases removed from V and 5 bases from J, the gap between germline ends came to 12 bases. DNA for the CDR3: TGTGCCAGCAGCTTATTCCACGGGGCCGAGACCCAGTACTTC. Amino acids: CASSLFHGAETQYF.

The sample holds many counts of this clonotype. The rearrangement uses TRBV6-2 or TRBV6-3 and TRBJ2-5; D unclear. Germline CDR1 reads MNHEY; CDR2 reads SVGEGT. The CDR3 spans 16 residues. Trimming left V 6 bases short and J 5 bases short, with 22 bases between. In DNA, the CDR3 is TGTGCCAGCAGCCTCGACCGGACCCACGTCGGGGAGACCCAGTACTTC. It yields the protein CASSLDRTHVGETQYF.

In this sample, this clonotype turned up many times. The chain recombines TRBV19 with TRBJ2-7, with D perhaps matching TRBD1 (5 bases). The ends were cut back, 4 bases at V and 2 bases at J, with 15 bases in the middle. Germline lookup yields CDR1 LNHDA and CDR2 SQIVND (reference sequence). The CDR3 contains 15 residues. The CDR3 spells CASSKKHGQPYEQYF. As DNA, the CDR3 is TGTGCCAGTAGTAAAAAACACGGACAACCCTACGAGCAGTACTTC.

This clonotype was seen at least ten times. This chain uses TRBV20-1 with TRBJ1-1, with 7 bases identical to TRBD1. This CDR3 region has 14 residues. Per the germline V gene, CDR1 is DFQATT and CDR2 is SNEGSKA (reference sequence). V trimming: 6 bases; J trimming: 1 base; junction bases outside the gene matches: 8. The CDR3 protein is CSAQLQGKNTEAFF. As DNA, the CDR3 is TGCAGTGCGCAACTACAGGGGAAGAACACTGAAGCTTTCTTT.